This entry lists 10 T cell receptor beta chains sequenced from one sample in a study of CD8 T cells in Susac syndrome. Random-hexamer reverse transcription was applied to roughly 0.5 to 1 ug RNA. TCRdb reprocessed the immunoSEQ multiplex PCR reads with MiXCR, giving one entry per CDR3 protein. The table has hundreds of thousands of distinct CDR3 sequences, 80% to 95% seen once. What was sequenced was CD4+ T cells from PBMCs. Every receptor here comes from a human donor with multiple sclerosis.

As concerns this clonotype: The junction shows a germline mismatch at one end, possibly a read error. The genes are TRBV11-2 and TRBJ2-4; 12 bases are shared with TRBD1. Germline V gene lookup returns CDR1 SGHAT and CDR2 FQNNGV. The CDR3 extends over 17 amino acids. CDR3 in DNA: TGTGCCAGCAGCCCGACCCCGGGACAGGGGGCCATAAACATTCAGTACTTC. Its translation: CASSPTPGQGAINIQYF.

J is TRBJ1-1 and V is TRBV19, with D possibly being TRBD1 (6 bases). The CDR3 runs to 15 residues. In germline, CDR1 is LNHDA, CDR2 SQIVND (reference sequence). V was cut by 5 bases and J by 8 bases, with 21 bases left in between. CDR3 region: CASSSSGTLKGEAFF. Here the CDR3 DNA reads TGTGCCAGTAGTTCGTCCGGGACATTAAAAGGGGAAGCTTTCTTT.

The genes are TRBV24-1 and TRBJ2-3; no clear D gene. This CDR3 is built from 16 residues. Germline values: CDR1 KGHDR, CDR2 SFDVKD. The V end was cut by 3 bases, the J end by 5 bases, with 17 bases between. This CDR3 is CATSDRHRVGEDTQYF. The DNA of the CDR3 is TGTGCCACCAGTGATCGACATAGAGTTGGAGAAGATACGCAGTATTTT.

This sequence joins TRBV6-5 and TRBJ2-7; no definite D call. Trimming removed 6 bases from V and 3 bases from J, with 15 bases in between. Germline loops: CDR1 MNHEY, CDR2 SVGAGI. CDR3 length equals 14 residues. The CDR3 spells CASRHQWTVYEQYF. The CDR3 coding sequence is TGTGCCAGCAGGCATCAATGGACCGTCTACGAGCAGTACTTC.

The J gene is TRBJ2-2, the V gene TRBV19; 7 bases fit TRBD1. The ends lost 4 bases at V and 4 bases at J; junction bases unmatched: 3. The CDR3 is 14 amino acids. The germline CDR1 and CDR2 sequences are LNHDA and SQIVND (reference sequence). The CDR3 region has the DNA TGTGCCAGTAGTAACAGGGGAAGCACCGGGGAGCTGTTTTTT. Protein product: CASSNRGSTGELFF.

The CDR3 region has the DNA TGTGCCAGCAGCCCACTAGCGGGAGTGGATGAGCAGTTCTTC. Its translation: CASSPLAGVDEQFF. The rearrangement uses TRBV12-3 or TRBV12-4 and TRBJ2-1; 11 bases line up with TRBD2. This CDR3 is built from 14 residues. V dropped 6 bases and J dropped 8; count of bases not matched to a gene: 6.

V gene TRBV5-1 combines with J gene TRBJ1-2; tentative D call: TRBD1 (6 bases). This CDR3 contains 12 residues. V lost 3 bases and J 8 bases, leaving 11 bases between the germline ends. Germline lookup yields CDR1 SGHRS and CDR2 YFSETQ. DNA of the CDR3: TGCGCCAGCAGCTACACAGGGCGCGGCTACACCTTC. It yields the protein CASSYTGRGYTF.

This clonotype was observed a few times. One junction end disagrees with the germline gene, perhaps due to a read error. J is TRBJ2-5 and V is TRBV7-7; a possible D gene is TRBD1 (5 bases). This CDR3 region has 13 residues. CDR1 is SSHAT, CDR2 FNYEAQ, per germline (reference sequence). CDR3 sequence reads: CASSRDRGETQYF. The CDR3 region has the DNA TGTGCTAGCAGCCGCGACAGAGGTGAGACCCAGTACTTC. Full variable domain (missing parts from reference TRBV7-7 and TRBJ2-5): GAGVSQSPRYKVTKRGQDVTLRCDPISSHATLYWYQQALGQGPEFLTYFNYEAQPDKSGLPSDRFSAERPEGSISTLTIQRTEQRDSAMYRCASSRDRGETQYFGPGTRLLVL.

The V call is TRBV3-1, the J call TRBJ2-1; D is perhaps TRBD1 or TRBD2 (5 bases each). There are 15 residues in the CDR3. With 2 bases removed from V and 5 bases from J, the gap between germline ends came to 13 bases. CDR1 and CDR2 (germline): LGHDT, YNNKEL (reference sequence). The CDR3 region is CASSQTSGRNNEQFF. Here the CDR3 DNA reads TGTGCCAGCAGCCAAACTTCGGGGCGCAACAATGAGCAGTTCTTC.

This clonotype has a single count. The chain links TRBV20-1 to TRBJ2-5; TRBD2 matches 15 bases. V lost 4 bases and J lost 5; bases outside the gene matches: 5. Germline assignment: CDR1 DFQATT and CDR2 SNEGSKA (reference sequence). The CDR3 has 15 amino acids. CDR3 loop: CSATGTSGGLETQYF. As DNA, the CDR3 is TGCAGTGCTACGGGGACTAGCGGGGGGCTGGAGACCCAGTACTTC.